The rows below give T cell receptor beta chains drawn from one sample of a study of blood T cells in healthy people across ages. In TCRdb, the 5' RACE reads were re-called with MiXCR into one record per CDR3 protein. The sample gives about 1.1 million distinct CDR3 sequences, 35% to 40% of which show up once; around 13% is in the top ten. Sequences were obtained from blood. These receptors were collected from a man between 18 and 29 years old in good health. Both conserved end residues are part of each CDR3. D genes are given only for firm matches. Size tells how often a clone was seen (once, few, many) or the class of an expanded clone, and some rows leave it out.

j_call: TRBJ1-6
clone_size: NA
v_call: TRBV4-1
d_call: NA
cdr3_aa: CASSTIRGRGQAPNSPLHF
cdr3_nt: TGCGCCAGCAGTACTATAAGAGGCCGGGGACAAGCGCCAAATTCACCCCTCCACTTT

j_call: TRBJ2-1
clone_size: NA
v_call: TRBV7-9
d_call: NA
cdr3_aa: CASSQQTGYNEQFF
cdr3_nt: TGTGCCAGCAGCCAACAGACAGGCTACAATGAGCAGTTCTTC

j_call: TRBJ1-2
clone_size: NA
v_call: TRBV7-9
d_call: NA
cdr3_aa: CASNLGPRDYGYTF
cdr3_nt: TGTGCCAGCAACCTGGGACCGAGAGACTATGGCTACACCTTC

j_call: TRBJ2-3
clone_size: NA
v_call: TRBV7-9
d_call: TRBD1
cdr3_aa: CACSWTGAYTDTQYF
cdr3_nt: TGTGCCTGCAGCTGGACAGGAGCCTACACAGATACGCAGTATTTT

j_call: TRBJ2-5
clone_size: NA
v_call: TRBV29-1
d_call: NA
cdr3_aa: CSVVELGETRYF
cdr3_nt: TGCAGCGTTGTTGAGCTGGGGGAGACCCGGTACTTC

j_call: TRBJ1-4
clone_size: NA
v_call: TRBV18
d_call: NA
cdr3_aa: CASSRRPRDNEKLFF
cdr3_nt: TGTGCCAGCTCACGCAGACCGAGAGACAATGAAAAACTGTTTTTT

j_call: TRBJ2-1
clone_size: NA
v_call: TRBV7-2
d_call: NA
cdr3_aa: CASSLGAADHNEQFF
cdr3_nt: TGTGCCAGCAGCTTAGGAGCGGCAGACCACAATGAGCAGTTCTTC

j_call: TRBJ2-7
clone_size: NA
v_call: TRBV20-1
d_call: TRBD2
cdr3_aa: CSARDGTSGGAYEQYF
cdr3_nt: TGCAGTGCTAGAGATGGGACTAGCGGGGGGGCCTACGAGCAGTACTTC

j_call: TRBJ1-6
clone_size: few
v_call: TRBV3-1
d_call: NA
cdr3_aa: CASSTVGGKSPLHF
cdr3_nt: TGTGCCAGCAGCACGGTAGGAGGAAAGTCACCCCTCCACTTT

j_call: TRBJ2-7
clone_size: NA
v_call: TRBV7-2
d_call: TRBD1
cdr3_aa: CASSPRTGGSFSYEQYF
cdr3_nt: TGTGCCAGCAGCCCAAGGACAGGGGGAAGTTTTTCCTACGAGCAGTACTTC

j_call: TRBJ1-1
clone_size: few
v_call: TRBV7-2
d_call: NA
cdr3_aa: CASSFSGPFTEAFF
cdr3_nt: TGTGCCAGCAGCTTCAGTGGGCCGTTCACTGAAGCTTTCTTT

j_call: TRBJ1-1
clone_size: NA
v_call: TRBV6-2/TRBV6-3
d_call: NA
cdr3_aa: CASIPAQENTEAFF
cdr3_nt: TGTGCCAGCATTCCCGCCCAGGAGAACACTGAAGCTTTCTTT

j_call: TRBJ2-5
clone_size: few
v_call: TRBV6-1
d_call: TRBD2
cdr3_aa: CASIPSGEWGTQYF
cdr3_nt: TGTGCCAGCATTCCTAGCGGGGAATGGGGGACCCAGTACTTC

j_call: TRBJ2-7
clone_size: few
v_call: TRBV4-2
d_call: TRBD1
cdr3_aa: CASSQATGGSSLSYNEQYF
cdr3_nt: TGTGCCAGCAGCCAAGCAACAGGGGGCTCAAGCCTCTCCTACAATGAGCAGTACTTC

j_call: TRBJ2-7
clone_size: few
v_call: TRBV7-2
d_call: NA
cdr3_aa: CASSLMFDGGSYEQYF
cdr3_nt: TGTGCCAGCAGCTTAATGTTCGACGGGGGCTCCTACGAGCAGTACTTC

j_call: TRBJ1-5
clone_size: NA
v_call: TRBV12-3/TRBV12-4
d_call: NA
cdr3_aa: CASSPFTVDILNQPQHF
cdr3_nt: TGTGCCAGCAGTCCATTCACCGTGGACATTCTTAATCAGCCCCAGCATTTT

j_call: TRBJ1-2
clone_size: few
v_call: TRBV2
d_call: NA
cdr3_aa: CASSPPGNPYGYTF
cdr3_nt: TGTGCCAGCAGCCCACCGGGAAACCCTTATGGCTACACCTTC

j_call: TRBJ2-5
clone_size: NA
v_call: TRBV4-3
d_call: TRBD1
cdr3_aa: CASSQDPVTGANEQYF
cdr3_nt: TGCGCCAGCAGCCAAGATCCTGTGACAGGGGCCAATGAGCAGTACTTC

j_call: TRBJ2-7
clone_size: few
v_call: TRBV7-2
d_call: TRBD2
cdr3_aa: CASSLGLADAYEQYF
cdr3_nt: TGTGCCAGCAGCTTGGGACTAGCGGACGCCTACGAGCAGTACTTC

j_call: TRBJ1-1
clone_size: few
v_call: TRBV7-9
d_call: NA
cdr3_aa: CASSRVFPPNTEAFF
cdr3_nt: TGTGCCAGCTCCAGGGTTTTCCCCCCGAACACTGAAGCTTTCTTT

j_call: TRBJ1-1
clone_size: many
v_call: TRBV29-1
d_call: TRBD1
cdr3_aa: CSVGQGVNTEAFF
cdr3_nt: TGCAGCGTTGGACAGGGCGTGAACACTGAAGCTTTCTTT

j_call: TRBJ2-1
clone_size: few
v_call: TRBV29-1
d_call: TRBD1
cdr3_aa: CSVGKTGDSYNEQFF
cdr3_nt: TGCAGCGTCGGGAAGACAGGGGACTCCTACAATGAGCAGTTCTTC

j_call: TRBJ2-1
clone_size: NA
v_call: TRBV6-2/TRBV6-3
d_call: NA
cdr3_aa: CASSYAGVEQFF
cdr3_nt: TGTGCCAGCAGTTACGCAGGGGTAGAGCAGTTCTTC

j_call: TRBJ1-6
clone_size: NA
v_call: TRBV6-5
d_call: NA
cdr3_aa: CASGGGYNSPLHF
cdr3_nt: TGTGCCAGCGGGGGGGGCTATAATTCACCCCTCCACTTT

j_call: TRBJ2-1
clone_size: NA
v_call: TRBV7-2
d_call: NA
cdr3_aa: CASSLIEGNEQFF
cdr3_nt: TGTGCCAGCAGCTTAATTGAAGGAAATGAGCAGTTCTTC

j_call: TRBJ1-1
clone_size: NA
v_call: TRBV28
d_call: NA
cdr3_aa: CASSFGRVKEAFF
cdr3_nt: TGTGCCAGCAGTTTTGGGAGGGTCAAAGAAGCTTTCTTT

j_call: TRBJ1-5
clone_size: few
v_call: TRBV9
d_call: TRBD1
cdr3_aa: CASSVEGQDSNQPQHF
cdr3_nt: TGTGCCAGCAGCGTAGAGGGACAGGATAGCAATCAGCCCCAGCATTTT

j_call: TRBJ2-4
clone_size: NA
v_call: TRBV3-1
d_call: NA
cdr3_aa: CASSQDWGVKNIQYF
cdr3_nt: TGTGCCAGCAGCCAAGATTGGGGAGTCAAAAACATTCAGTACTTC

j_call: TRBJ1-2
clone_size: many
v_call: TRBV29-1
d_call: NA
cdr3_aa: CSAGDPYGYTF
cdr3_nt: TGCAGCGCTGGGGATCCCTATGGCTACACCTTC

j_call: TRBJ1-2
clone_size: many
v_call: TRBV27
d_call: NA
cdr3_aa: CASGGVSDVYTF
cdr3_nt: TGTGCCAGCGGGGGGGTATCGGATGTCTACACCTTC

j_call: TRBJ1-2
clone_size: NA
v_call: TRBV6-2/TRBV6-3
d_call: NA
cdr3_aa: CASSYQDYGYTF
cdr3_nt: TGTGCCAGCAGTTATCAGGACTATGGCTACACCTTC

j_call: TRBJ1-5
clone_size: few
v_call: TRBV4-2
d_call: NA
cdr3_aa: CASSQDGGHQPQHF
cdr3_nt: TGTGCCAGCAGCCAAGATGGGGGCCATCAGCCCCAGCATTTT

j_call: TRBJ1-6
clone_size: few
v_call: TRBV12-3/TRBV12-4
d_call: NA
cdr3_aa: CASSRKAVNSPLHF
cdr3_nt: TGTGCCAGCAGCCGTAAGGCGGTTAATTCACCCCTCCACTTT

j_call: TRBJ2-3
clone_size: NA
v_call: TRBV20-1
d_call: NA
cdr3_aa: CSASEGPPDTQYF
cdr3_nt: TGCAGTGCCAGCGAGGGGCCACCAGATACGCAGTATTTT

j_call: TRBJ2-3
clone_size: NA
v_call: TRBV12-3/TRBV12-4
d_call: TRBD2
cdr3_aa: CASSTTSAADRSTDTQYF
cdr3_nt: TGTGCCAGCAGTACGACTAGCGCCGCGGATCGTAGCACAGATACGCAGTATTTT

j_call: TRBJ1-1
clone_size: NA
v_call: TRBV28
d_call: TRBD1
cdr3_aa: CASSSTGSARNTEAFF
cdr3_nt: TGTGCCAGCAGTTCGACAGGGAGTGCTCGCAACACTGAAGCTTTCTTT

j_call: TRBJ2-6
clone_size: NA
v_call: TRBV12-3/TRBV12-4
d_call: NA
cdr3_aa: CASSPLFSGANVLTF
cdr3_nt: TGTGCCAGCAGTCCGCTCTTCTCTGGGGCCAACGTCCTGACTTTC

j_call: TRBJ2-1
clone_size: few
v_call: TRBV9
d_call: NA
cdr3_aa: CASSSQVGSYNEQFF
cdr3_nt: TGTGCCAGCAGCTCTCAGGTGGGCTCCTACAATGAGCAGTTCTTC

j_call: TRBJ2-7
clone_size: NA
v_call: TRBV28
d_call: TRBD2
cdr3_aa: CASSGRTSWNNEQYF
cdr3_nt: TGTGCCAGCAGTGGGAGGACTAGCTGGAACAATGAGCAGTACTTC

j_call: TRBJ1-3
clone_size: NA
v_call: TRBV20-1
d_call: TRBD1
cdr3_aa: CSARGTGSGNTIYF
cdr3_nt: TGCAGTGCTAGGGGGACAGGGTCTGGAAACACCATATATTTT

j_call: TRBJ1-5
clone_size: NA
v_call: TRBV30
d_call: NA
cdr3_aa: CAWSASNQPQHF
cdr3_nt: TGTGCCTGGAGCGCAAGCAATCAGCCCCAGCATTTT

j_call: TRBJ1-1
clone_size: NA
v_call: TRBV2
d_call: NA
cdr3_aa: CASSEGFVSLTEAFF
cdr3_nt: TGTGCCAGCAGTGAGGGGTTTGTGTCACTGACTGAAGCTTTCTTT

j_call: TRBJ2-1
clone_size: NA
v_call: TRBV6-2/TRBV6-3
d_call: NA
cdr3_aa: CASTRGTWNNEQFF
cdr3_nt: TGTGCCAGCACCCGGGGGACGTGGAACAATGAGCAGTTCTTC

j_call: TRBJ1-1
clone_size: NA
v_call: TRBV2
d_call: NA
cdr3_aa: CASSRLKGVNTEAFF
cdr3_nt: TGTGCCAGCAGTCGGTTGAAGGGGGTGAACACTGAAGCTTTCTTT

j_call: TRBJ2-6
clone_size: NA
v_call: TRBV9
d_call: NA
cdr3_aa: CASSVNRDSSGANVPTF
cdr3_nt: TGTGCCAGCAGCGTTAACAGAGACAGCTCTGGGGCCAACGTCCCGACTTTC

j_call: TRBJ2-5
clone_size: NA
v_call: TRBV5-1
d_call: NA
cdr3_aa: CASRGALSYNGQYF
cdr3_nt: TGCGCCAGCAGAGGTGCGTTGTCATACAATGGGCAGTACTTC

j_call: TRBJ2-5
clone_size: few
v_call: TRBV30
d_call: NA
cdr3_aa: CAWSVNSQETQYF
cdr3_nt: TGTGCCTGGAGTGTGAACTCACAAGAGACCCAGTACTTC

j_call: TRBJ1-1
clone_size: NA
v_call: TRBV25-1
d_call: NA
cdr3_aa: CAGSDPGLFTEAFF
cdr3_nt: TGTGCCGGCAGTGATCCAGGGTTGTTCACTGAAGCTTTCTTT

j_call: TRBJ1-5
clone_size: few
v_call: TRBV20-1
d_call: TRBD1
cdr3_aa: CSAHTPDRGNQPQHF
cdr3_nt: TGCAGTGCTCACACACCGGACAGGGGGAATCAGCCCCAGCATTTT

j_call: TRBJ1-2
clone_size: few
v_call: TRBV7-9
d_call: TRBD1
cdr3_aa: CASSGPHSDREDYGYTF
cdr3_nt: TGTGCCAGCAGCGGTCCGCACTCGGACAGGGAAGACTATGGCTACACCTTC

j_call: TRBJ2-1
clone_size: NA
v_call: TRBV9
d_call: TRBD2
cdr3_aa: CASSVLGTSGNEQFF
cdr3_nt: TGTGCCAGCAGCGTATTGGGGACTAGCGGCAATGAGCAGTTCTTC

j_call: TRBJ1-1
clone_size: NA
v_call: TRBV10-3
d_call: TRBD1
cdr3_aa: CAISVGQGGTEAFF
cdr3_nt: TGTGCCATCAGCGTCGGACAGGGGGGGACTGAAGCTTTCTTT

j_call: TRBJ1-4
clone_size: NA
v_call: TRBV5-1
d_call: NA
cdr3_aa: CASSLDGGGSEKLFF
cdr3_nt: TGCGCCAGCAGCTTGGATGGGGGCGGTAGTGAAAAACTGTTTTTT